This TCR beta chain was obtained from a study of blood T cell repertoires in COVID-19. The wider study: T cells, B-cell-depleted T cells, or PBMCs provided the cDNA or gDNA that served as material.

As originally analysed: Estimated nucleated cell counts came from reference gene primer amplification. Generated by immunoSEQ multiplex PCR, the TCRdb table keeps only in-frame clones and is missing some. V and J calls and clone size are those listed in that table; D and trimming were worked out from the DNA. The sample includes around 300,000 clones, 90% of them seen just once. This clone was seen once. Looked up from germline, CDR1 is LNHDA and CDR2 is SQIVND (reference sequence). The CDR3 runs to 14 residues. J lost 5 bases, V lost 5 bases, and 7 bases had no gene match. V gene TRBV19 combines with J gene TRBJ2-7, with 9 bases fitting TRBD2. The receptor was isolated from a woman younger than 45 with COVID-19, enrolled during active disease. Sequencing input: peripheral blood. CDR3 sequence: CASSQREVYHEQYF. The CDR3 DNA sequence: TGTGCCAGTAGTCAGCGGGAGGTCTACCACGAGCAGTACTTC.